This record concerns one T cell receptor (beta chain) sequence. Additional DNA sequences in this sample encode the identical CDR3. TCRdb keeps only in-frame clones here, not all; method: immunoSEQ multiplex PCR. The sample consists of around 250,000 clones, over 75% of them appearing once. These data are taken from a study of blood T cell repertoires in COVID-19. V lost 3 bases, J lost 5 bases, and 3 bases stayed unmatched. This CDR3 is built from 14 residues. Per the germline V gene, CDR1 is LNHDA and CDR2 is SQIVND (reference sequence). The sequence was obtained from a woman aged 50 to 60 with acute COVID-19. This rearrangement joins TRBV19 to TRBJ1-1; 10 bases line up with TRBD1. Sequences were obtained from PBMCs or T cells enriched from blood (not recorded which). The chain's CDR3 is CASSMGQGRTEAFF. For the CDR3, the DNA is TGTGCCAGTAGTATGGGACAGGGGAGGACTGAAGCTTTCTTT.